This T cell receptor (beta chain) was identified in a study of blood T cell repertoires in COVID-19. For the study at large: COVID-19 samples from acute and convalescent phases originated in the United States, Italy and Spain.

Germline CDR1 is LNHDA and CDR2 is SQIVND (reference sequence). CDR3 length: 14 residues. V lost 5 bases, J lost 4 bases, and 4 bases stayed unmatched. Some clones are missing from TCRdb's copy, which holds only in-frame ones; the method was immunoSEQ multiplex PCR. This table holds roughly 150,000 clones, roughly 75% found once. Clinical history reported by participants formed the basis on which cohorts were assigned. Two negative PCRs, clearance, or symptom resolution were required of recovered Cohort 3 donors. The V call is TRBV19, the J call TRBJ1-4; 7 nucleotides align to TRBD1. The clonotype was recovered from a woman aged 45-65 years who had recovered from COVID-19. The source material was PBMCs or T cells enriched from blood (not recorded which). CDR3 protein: CASSPPGGNEKLFF. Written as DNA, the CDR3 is TGTGCCAGTAGTCCCCCAGGGGGTAATGAAAAACTGTTTTTT.